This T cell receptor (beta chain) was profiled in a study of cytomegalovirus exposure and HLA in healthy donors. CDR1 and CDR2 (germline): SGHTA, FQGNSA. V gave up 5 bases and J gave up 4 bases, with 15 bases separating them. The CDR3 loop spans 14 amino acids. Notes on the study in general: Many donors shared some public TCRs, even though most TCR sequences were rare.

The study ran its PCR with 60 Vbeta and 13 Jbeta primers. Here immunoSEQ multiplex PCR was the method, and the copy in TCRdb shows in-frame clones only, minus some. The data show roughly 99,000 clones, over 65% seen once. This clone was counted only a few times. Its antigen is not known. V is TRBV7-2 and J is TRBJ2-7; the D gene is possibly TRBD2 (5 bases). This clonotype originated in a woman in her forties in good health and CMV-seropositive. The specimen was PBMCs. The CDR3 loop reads CASSPYRLQYEQYF. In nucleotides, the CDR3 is TGTGCCAGCAGCCCTTATCGACTACAGTACGAGCAGTACTTC. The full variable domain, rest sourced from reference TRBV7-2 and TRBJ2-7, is GAGVSQSPSNKVTEKGKDVELRCDPISGHTALYWYRQSLGQGLEFLIYFQGNSAPDKSGLPSDRFSAERTGGSVSTLTIQRTQQEDSAVYLCASSPYRLQYEQYFGPGTRLTVT.